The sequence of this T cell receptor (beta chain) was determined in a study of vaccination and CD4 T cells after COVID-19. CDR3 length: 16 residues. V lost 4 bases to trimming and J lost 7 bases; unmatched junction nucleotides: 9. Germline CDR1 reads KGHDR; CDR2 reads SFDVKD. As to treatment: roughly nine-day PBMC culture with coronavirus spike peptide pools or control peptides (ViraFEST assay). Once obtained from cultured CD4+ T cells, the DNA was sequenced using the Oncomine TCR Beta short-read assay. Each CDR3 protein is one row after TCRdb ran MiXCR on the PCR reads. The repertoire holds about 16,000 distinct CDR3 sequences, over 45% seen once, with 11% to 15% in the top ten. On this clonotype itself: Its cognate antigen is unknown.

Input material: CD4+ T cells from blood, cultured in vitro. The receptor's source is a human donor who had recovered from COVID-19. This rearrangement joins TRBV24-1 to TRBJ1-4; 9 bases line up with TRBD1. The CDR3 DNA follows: TGTGCCACCAGTGACCCGAGACAGGGGGTTCTTGAAAAACTGTTTTTT. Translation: CATSDPRQGVLEKLFF.